This entry lists 26 T cell receptor beta chains sequenced from one sample in a study of shared clonotypes between healthy human individuals. Only in-frame clones appear in the TCRdb table, and some are missing; sequencing was by immunoSEQ multiplex PCR. The table lists roughly 1,100,000 clones, about 75% of them singletons. Sequencing used memory CD4+ T cells sorted from blood. Subset meaning: CD45RA-negative fraction. The source is a young man in good health.

The chain carries TRBV5-4 and TRBJ1-1; TRBD1 aligns across 10 bases. The CDR3 is 15 amino acids. From germline, CDR1 is SGHNT and CDR2 YYREEE (reference sequence). V gave up 0 bases and J gave up 4 bases; unmatched junction bases: 3. The CDR3 here is CASSLVDRGGTEAFF. The CDR3 DNA reads TGTGCCAGCAGCTTGGTGGACAGGGGGGGCACTGAAGCTTTCTTT.

With regard to this clone: In the same sample, other DNA sequences code for this CDR3. The CDR3 spells CASSSGQAQETQYF. The CDR3 region has the DNA TGTGCCAGCAGTTCGGGACAGGCACAAGAGACCCAGTACTTC. The genes are TRBV28 and TRBJ2-5, with 8 bases identical to TRBD1. The CDR3 has 14 residues. The germline V gene has CDR1 MDHEN and CDR2 SYDVKM. After removal of 4 bases from V and 2 bases from J, the junction contained 3 bases not matched to a gene.

The rearrangement joins TRBV6-4 to TRBJ2-1, with D possibly matching TRBD2 (7 bases). Per germline, CDR1 MRHNA and CDR2 SNTAGT. The germline V and J ends were trimmed by 2 bases and 7 bases, with 12 bases remaining between them. The CDR3 sequence is 14 residues long. The CDR3 region has the DNA TGTGCCAGCAGTGACAGGGGGGGCAGGAATGAGCAGTTCTTC. Translated, it gives CASSDRGGRNEQFF.

The rearrangement uses TRBV6-5 and TRBJ2-1; 8 bases map to TRBD2. Unmatched junction bases numbered 9, after V lost 0 bases and J lost 8 bases. This CDR3 comprises 16 residues. CDR1 and CDR2 (germline): MNHEY, SVGAGI. The CDR3 DNA follows: TGTGCCAGCAGTTACTCGACTAGCGCGTCACAAGATGAGCAGTTCTTC. It codes for CASSYSTSASQDEQFF.

V usage is TRBV7-3 and J usage is TRBJ2-3; TRBD2 might be the D (6 bases). Trimming took off 5 bases at V and 1 base at J, with 19 bases between the two ends. The CDR3 totals 17 residues. Germline CDR1 is SGHTA and CDR2 is FQGTGA. DNA for the CDR3: TGTGCCAGCAGCCCGTACCCGACGGGGGTAGGCACAGATACGCAGTATTTT. Translated, it gives CASSPYPTGVGTDTQYF. Using reference TRBV7-3 and TRBJ2-3 for the parts outside the CDR3, the full variable domain is GAGVSQTPSNKVTEKGKYVELRCDPISGHTALYWYRQSLGQGPEFLIYFQGTGAADDSGLPNDRFFAVRPEGSVSTLKIQRTERGDSAVYLCASSPYPTGVGTDTQYFGPGTRLTVL.

V usage is TRBV11-3 and J usage is TRBJ2-5; D not certain. CDR1 is SGHNT and CDR2 is YENEEA in the germline V gene. V was trimmed by 3 bases and J by 0 bases, leaving 8 bases between them. The CDR3 extends over 14 amino acids. CDR3: CASSLGWDQETQYF. The CDR3 nucleotides read TGTGCCAGCAGCTTGGGCTGGGACCAAGAGACCCAGTACTTC.

V and J are TRBV5-1 and TRBJ2-1; D unclear. The CDR3 sequence is 12 residues long. V was clipped by 3 bases and J by 8 bases, with 9 bases between them. The germline gives CDR1 SGHRS, CDR2 YFSETQ. CDR3 DNA: TGCGCCAGCAGCTCCTTTAGTTATGAGCAGTTCTTC. Protein sequence: CASSSFSYEQFF. The complete variable domain, with remaining parts taken from reference TRBV5-1 and TRBJ2-1, reads KAGVTQTPRYLIKTRGQQVTLSCSPISGHRSVSWYQQTPGQGLQFLFEYFSETQRNKGNFPGRFSGRQFSNSRSEMNVSTLELGDSALYLCASSSFSYEQFFGPGTRLTVL.

In DNA form, the CDR3 reads TGCGCCAGCAGCTTGGGCCCGACTAGCTCAGATACGCAGTATTTT. The encoded protein is CASSLGPTSSDTQYF. The J gene is TRBJ2-3, the V gene TRBV5-1; TRBD2 aligns across 7 bases. This CDR3 region has 15 residues. CDR1 and CDR2 (germline): SGHRS, YFSETQ. V shed 0 bases, J shed 4 bases, and the junction held 5 bases outside the gene matches.

The rearrangement joins TRBV28 to TRBJ1-2; D is unresolved. V dropped 3 bases and J dropped 5 bases, with 13 bases sitting between them. The germline V gene encodes CDR1 MDHEN and CDR2 SYDVKM. This CDR3 comprises 14 residues. The CDR3, as DNA: TGTGCCAGCAGTTTCGGGTCGGGAAATTATGGCTACACCTTC. Its protein product is CASSFGSGNYGYTF.

This clone was counted between two and nine times. The same CDR3 is also encoded by other DNA sequences in this sample. The V and J genes are TRBV7-2 and TRBJ1-3, with D possibly matching TRBD1 (5 bases). Trimming pared 5 bases from V and 1 base from J, leaving 12 bases between. This CDR3 is 15 amino acids long. Germline CDR1 reads SGHTA; CDR2 reads FQGNSA. The CDR3 DNA reads TGTGCCAGCAGCCTGAGCTGGGGGTCTGGAAACACCATATATTTT. This sequence encodes CASSLSWGSGNTIYF. The full variable domain, its missing parts supplied by reference TRBV7-2 and TRBJ1-3, is GAGVSQSPSNKVTEKGKDVELRCDPISGHTALYWYRQSLGQGLEFLIYFQGNSAPDKSGLPSDRFSAERTGGSVSTLTIQRTQQEDSAVYLCASSLSWGSGNTIYFGEGSWLTVV.

CDR3 region: CASSVALRAEVSTDTQYF. The CDR3 DNA sequence: TGTGCCAGCAGCGTAGCTTTGAGAGCGGAGGTGAGCACAGATACGCAGTATTTT. The chain carries TRBV9 and TRBJ2-3; perhaps TRBD2 as D (5 bases). CDR1 and CDR2 (germline): SGDLS, YYNGEE. The CDR3 is 18 residues long. V gave up 0 bases and J gave up 0 bases, with 17 bases separating them.

The chain combines TRBV27 with TRBJ2-1; 10 positions match TRBD1. Germline values: CDR1 MNHEY, CDR2 SMNVEV (reference sequence). The length of the CDR3 is 13 residues. J was trimmed by 10 bases and V by 7 bases; bases with no gene match: 7. The CDR3 sequence: CASKEGDRGEQFF. The DNA of the CDR3 is TGTGCCAGCAAGGAAGGGGACAGGGGCGAGCAGTTCTTC.

This rearrangement joins TRBV6-6 to TRBJ1-5, with 9 positions matching TRBD1. CDR3 size: 15 residues. V was pared by 4 bases and J by 2 bases, with 3 bases of the junction left unmatched. Per germline, CDR1 MNHNY and CDR2 SVGAGI (reference sequence). The CDR3 DNA reads TGTGCCAGCAGTTCACAGGGGGCTGGCAATCAGCCCCAGCATTTT. Protein: CASSSQGAGNQPQHF.

The V call is TRBV7-2, the J call TRBJ1-2; TRBD1 matches 11 bases. The V and J ends lost 5 bases and 6 bases, in that order; junction bases with no gene match: 8. The CDR3 consists of 15 residues. Germline-derived CDR1 and CDR2 are SGHTA and FQGNSA. In DNA, the CDR3 is TGTGCCAGCAGCGTAAGAGGACAGGGGGCGAATGGCTACACCTTC. It specifies CASSVRGQGANGYTF. The full variable domain, in which reference TRBV7-2 and TRBJ1-2 provide the parts outside the CDR3, is GAGVSQSPSNKVTEKGKDVELRCDPISGHTALYWYRQSLGQGLEFLIYFQGNSAPDKSGLPSDRFSAERTGGSVSTLTIQRTQQEDSAVYLCASSVRGQGANGYTFGSGTRLTVV.

The DNA for the CDR3 is TGTGCCAGCAGCCCCGGGAGACTACCTACGTTTGACACCGGGGAGCTGTTTTTT. This codes for CASSPGRLPTFDTGELFF. The rearrangement links TRBV7-8 to TRBJ2-2, with a tentative D call TRBD2 (6 bases). V was cut by 5 bases and J by 3 bases, with 22 bases left in between. CDR3 length: 18 amino acids. Germline V lookup: CDR1 SGHVS, CDR2 FQNEAQ.

The chain joins TRBV9 to TRBJ1-3, with D unclear. V lost 0 bases, J lost 4 bases, and 8 bases lay in between. This CDR3 has 14 amino acids. Per the germline V gene, CDR1 is SGDLS and CDR2 is YYNGEE. The CDR3 sequence: CASSVATWGNTIYF. The CDR3 DNA follows: TGTGCCAGCAGCGTAGCTACGTGGGGAAACACCATATATTTT.

The chain employs TRBV2 and TRBJ2-1, with D perhaps TRBD1 (6 bases). This CDR3 spans 14 amino acids. Germline CDR1 SNHLY, CDR2 FYNNEI. V lost 5 bases to trimming and J lost 6 bases, with 14 bases between them. CDR3 loop: CASSQNRVSNEQFF. The CDR3, as DNA: TGTGCCAGCAGTCAAAACAGGGTGAGCAATGAGCAGTTCTTC.

In its sample, this clone was seen a few times. The rearrangement joins TRBV15 to TRBJ2-3; 9 bases agree with TRBD2. The CDR3 covers 15 residues. The germline gives CDR1 LNHNV, CDR2 YYDKDF (reference sequence). J lost 4 bases, V lost 5 bases, and 7 bases had no gene match. CDR3 in amino acids: CATSGRTSDADTQYF. CDR3 bases: TGTGCCACCAGCGGGCGGACTAGCGACGCAGATACGCAGTATTTT.

The rearrangement joins TRBV2 to TRBJ1-2; 8 positions match TRBD1. From germline, CDR1 is SNHLY and CDR2 FYNNEI. V was pared by 6 bases and J by 7 bases, with 7 bases of the junction left unmatched. The CDR3 spans 13 residues. CDR3 protein: CASSENGQGGYTF. The CDR3 bases are TGTGCCAGCAGCGAAAACGGACAGGGTGGCTACACCTTC. Drawing the rest from reference TRBV2 and TRBJ1-2, the complete variable domain is EPEVTQTPSHQVTQMGQEVILRCVPISNHLYFYWYRQILGQKVEFLVSFYNNEISEKSEIFDDQFSVERPDGSNFTLKIRSTKLEDSAMYFCASSENGQGGYTFGSGTRLTVV.

This clone was observed a handful of times. The rearrangement uses TRBV6-1 and TRBJ2-1, with 15 bases fitting TRBD2. The CDR3 covers 17 residues. CDR1 is MNHNS and CDR2 is SASEGT in the germline V gene. Unmatched junction bases numbered 12, after V lost 4 bases and J lost 11 bases. CDR3 nucleotide sequence: TGTGCCAGCAGTGGAAGTCGGACTAGCGGGAGGGATATTAAGCAGTTCTTC. Amino acid sequence: CASSGSRTSGRDIKQFF.

Comment on this clone: Other DNA sequences in this sample translate to the same CDR3. The V gene is TRBV30, the J gene TRBJ2-3, with D possibly being TRBD2 (7 bases). Germline CDR1 is GTSNPN and CDR2 is SVGIG (reference sequence). V was clipped by 1 base and J by 9 bases, with 8 bases between them. This CDR3 region has 11 residues. CDR3 sequence (DNA): TGTGCCTGGAGTGGGGGGGGCACGCAGTATTTT. It specifies CAWSGGGTQYF.

The V and J genes are TRBV6-1 and TRBJ1-5; unclear D gene. V lost 3 bases, J lost 0 bases, and 12 bases lay in between. Germline assignment: CDR1 MNHNS and CDR2 SASEGT. CDR3 length: 16 amino acids. CDR3 sequence reads: CASSDRDRSSNQPQHF. CDR3 DNA: TGTGCCAGCAGTGATAGAGACCGCTCTAGCAATCAGCCCCAGCATTTT.

CDR3 amino acids: CASSPLGTDDNEQFF. CDR3 coding DNA: TGTGCCAGCAGCCCCTTAGGGACAGATGACAATGAGCAGTTCTTC. The chain joins TRBV7-3 to TRBJ2-1; 7 nucleotides agree with TRBD1. CDR1 is SGHTA and CDR2 is FQGTGA in the germline V gene. V shed 5 bases and J 5 bases; nucleotides not matched to a gene: 9. This CDR3 contains 15 residues.

V gene TRBV28 combines with J gene TRBJ1-5; maybe TRBD1 (5 bases). Trimming stripped 8 bases from V and 4 bases from J, with 18 bases between. The CDR3 consists of 15 residues. Germline values: CDR1 MDHEN, CDR2 SYDVKM. As DNA, the CDR3 is TGTGCCAGCCGCCCCGGGGACGTTCTGAATCAGCCCCAGCATTTT. Amino acids: CASRPGDVLNQPQHF.

The V and J genes are TRBV7-9 and TRBJ2-6, with TRBD1 matching over 8 bases. The V segment lost 5 bases and the J segment 8 bases; nucleotides outside the gene matches: 17. There are 18 residues in the CDR3. Germline CDR1 and CDR2: SEHNR and FQNEAQ (reference sequence). CDR3 protein: CASSHQAGGATLSNVLTF. The CDR3 DNA sequence: TGTGCCAGCAGCCACCAGGCAGGGGGCGCAACTCTCTCCAACGTCCTGACTTTC.

V usage is TRBV10-3 and J usage is TRBJ1-1, with D unresolved. This CDR3 is built from 14 residues. V dropped 3 bases and J dropped 5 bases, with 13 bases sitting between them. CDR1 and CDR2 (germline): ENHRY, SYGVKD. CDR3 sequence (DNA): TGTGCCATCAGTGACCCCTTCTTGCAGACTGAAGCTTTCTTT. It is translated as CAISDPFLQTEAFF.